These 10 T cell receptor beta chains came from one sample sequenced in a study of blood T cell repertoires in COVID-19. The assay was immunoSEQ multiplex PCR, and TCRdb's table has in-frame clones only and misses some. Of about 100,000 clones in the sample, 84% were seen once. Material: peripheral blood. The receptors derive from a man aged 60 to 75 with acute or convalescent COVID-19.

This clone was seen a handful of times. CDR3 coding DNA: TGCGCCAGCAGCTTACAGGGGCCCCAATATAATTCACCCCTCCACTTT. This sequence encodes CASSLQGPQYNSPLHF. The chain joins TRBV5-1 to TRBJ1-6, with TRBD1 matching over 7 bases. Germline V CDR1 and CDR2: SGHRS, YFSETQ. Germline trimming cut 2 bases from V and 4 bases from J; bases unmatched to any gene: 6. The CDR3 runs 16 residues.

V and J are TRBV6-5 and TRBJ2-5; 10 bases align to TRBD1. The CDR3 is 14 residues long. In germline, CDR1 is MNHEY, CDR2 SVGAGI. V lost 4 bases to trimming and J lost 5 bases; unmatched junction nucleotides: 4. CDR3 loop: CASSSGTGAETQYF. The CDR3 DNA follows: TGTGCCAGCAGTTCCGGGACAGGGGCGGAGACCCAGTACTTC.

This clone was detected only once. This chain joins TRBV21-1 and TRBJ1-2; no check of the table's D call, TRBD1, against the DNA was made. TRBV21-1 is assigned pseudogene status. This CDR3 comprises 14 residues. CDR3 bases: TGTGCCAGCAGCAAAGACGACAGGGGCTATGGCTACACCTTC. Its translation: CASSKDDRGYGYTF.

The chain uses TRBV5-1 and TRBJ1-1; D remains ambiguous. V was pared by 1 base and J by 1 base, with 11 bases between. Germline V gene lookup returns CDR1 SGHRS and CDR2 YFSETQ. This CDR3 contains 15 residues. The CDR3 coding sequence is TGCGCCAGCAGCTTGACCGTACCGGGGAACACTGAAGCTTTCTTT. Translation gives CASSLTVPGNTEAFF.

The chain combines TRBV6-2 or TRBV6-3 with TRBJ2-3; 13 positions match TRBD2. CDR1 and CDR2 (germline): MNHEY, SVGEGT. V lost 6 bases, J lost 5 bases, and 8 bases stayed unmatched. The CDR3 is made up of 16 amino acids. CDR3 protein: CASSPGLAGVIDTQYF. CDR3 nucleotides: TGTGCCAGCAGCCCTGGACTAGCGGGAGTGATAGATACGCAGTATTTT.

The chain employs TRBV5-1 and TRBJ2-3; the D gene is possibly TRBD1 (5 bases). The CDR3 has 18 residues. Germline CDR1 reads SGHRS; CDR2 reads YFSETQ. The V gene lost 0 bases and the J gene lost 6 bases, with 23 bases spanning the gap. The CDR3 loop is CASSLALDSHILWDTQYF. As DNA, the CDR3 is TGCGCCAGCAGCTTGGCTCTCGACAGCCACATCTTGTGGGATACGCAGTATTTT.

The V gene is TRBV12-3 or TRBV12-4, the J gene TRBJ1-2; the D gene is possibly TRBD1 (5 bases). V was pared by 2 bases and J by 7 bases, with 11 bases between. This CDR3 has 13 residues. Here the CDR3 DNA reads TGTGCCAGCAGTTTAACAGGAGAACGTGGCTACACCTTC. Translated: CASSLTGERGYTF.

The V gene is TRBV10-2, the J gene TRBJ2-4; 9 bases map to TRBD1. V shed 6 bases, J shed 6 bases, and the junction held 12 bases outside the gene matches. CDR3 size: 16 residues. CDR1 is WSHSY, CDR2 SAAADI, per germline. Here the CDR3 DNA reads TGCGCCAGCAGCTCTCTAACAGGGGGCGTTTTAAACATTCAGTACTTC. Amino acids: CASSSLTGGVLNIQYF.

This clone was observed once. This rearrangement joins TRBV19 to TRBJ1-1; TRBD1 agrees at 8 bases. The V gene's germline CDR1 is LNHDA and CDR2 SQIVND (reference sequence). The CDR3 is 14 residues long. Trimming took 7 bases from V and 9 from J; bases not matched to a gene: 13. The CDR3 coding sequence is TGTGCCAGTACCTCCCACAGGGGGGACCCGAAAGCTTTCTTT. Its translation is CASTSHRGDPKAFF.

The chain couples TRBV19 to TRBJ2-2; D gene unclear. The CDR3 loop spans 14 amino acids. V lost 4 bases to trimming and J lost 4 bases, with 10 bases between them. Germline-derived CDR1 and CDR2 are LNHDA and SQIVND (reference sequence). CDR3 bases: TGTGCCAGTAGTAATTGGGCCTCCACCGGGGAGCTGTTTTTT. It specifies CASSNWASTGELFF.